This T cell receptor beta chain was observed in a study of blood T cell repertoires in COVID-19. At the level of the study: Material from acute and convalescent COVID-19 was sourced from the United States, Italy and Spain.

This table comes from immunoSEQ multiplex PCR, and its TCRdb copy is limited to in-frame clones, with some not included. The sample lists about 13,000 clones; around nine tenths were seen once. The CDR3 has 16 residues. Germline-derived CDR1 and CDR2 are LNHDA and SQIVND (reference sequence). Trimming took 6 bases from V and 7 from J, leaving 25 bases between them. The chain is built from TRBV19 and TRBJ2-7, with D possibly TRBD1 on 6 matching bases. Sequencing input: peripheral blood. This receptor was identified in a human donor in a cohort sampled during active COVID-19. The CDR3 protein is CASRSFGGGGVWEQYF. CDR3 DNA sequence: TGTGCCAGTAGGAGCTTCGGTGGTGGGGGCGTTTGGGAGCAGTACTTC.